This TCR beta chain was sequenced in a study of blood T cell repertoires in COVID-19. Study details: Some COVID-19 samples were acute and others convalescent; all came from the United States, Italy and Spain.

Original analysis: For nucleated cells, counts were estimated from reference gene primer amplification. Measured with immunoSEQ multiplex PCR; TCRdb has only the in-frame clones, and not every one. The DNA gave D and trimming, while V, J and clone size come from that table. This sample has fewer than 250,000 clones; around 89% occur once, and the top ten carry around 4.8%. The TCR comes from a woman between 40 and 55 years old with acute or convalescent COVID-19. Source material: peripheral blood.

The CDR3 DNA reads as TGTGCCACCAGTGACCGGGGAGATAAGTCCTACGAGCAGTACGTC. The encoded protein is CATSDRGDKSYEQYV. The rearrangement joins TRBV24-1 to TRBJ2-7, with D perhaps matching TRBD2 (5 bases). V shed 4 bases and J shed 1 base, with 13 bases lying between them. Germline V gene data show CDR1 as KGHDR and CDR2 as SFDVKD. This CDR3 contains 15 residues.